This T cell receptor (beta chain) was documented in a study of blood T cell repertoires in COVID-19. Turning to the study itself: T cells, B-cell-depleted T cells, or PBMCs supplied cDNA or gDNA.

Trimming stripped 5 bases from V and 6 bases from J, with 14 bases between. Germline CDR1 and CDR2: LGHNT and FRNRAP. The CDR3 sequence is 14 residues long. The method was immunoSEQ multiplex PCR; TCRdb's version includes in-frame clones alone and lacks a portion of them. The top ten clones hold just under 9.5% of a sample with about 280,000 clones, approximately 88% of them seen once. Sequencing was done on a sample of peripheral blood. This chain joins TRBV12-5 and TRBJ1-5; a weak D match, TRBD1 (6 bases). The source is a young man with active or convalescent COVID-19. The CDR3 loop reads CASGRGGGIQPQHF. DNA of the CDR3: TGTGCTAGTGGTAGAGGCGGGGGCATTCAGCCCCAGCATTTT.